This T cell receptor beta chain was obtained from a study of blood T cell repertoires in COVID-19. Study overall: In each case, the material was cDNA or gDNA derived from T cells, B-cell-depleted T cells, or PBMCs.

Seattle participants joined during active infection and were tracked over time. Per the original methods: Quantification of nucleated cells was approximated via reference gene primer amplification. Method: immunoSEQ multiplex PCR; TCRdb's copy keeps in-frame clones and lacks some. V and J calls and clone size are those listed in that table; D and trimming were worked out from the DNA. The profile shows nearly 110,000 clones, 76% of them singletons. Germline CDR1 MNHNS, CDR2 SASEGT. The CDR3 totals 13 residues. After removal of 6 bases from V and 10 bases from J, the junction contained 9 bases not matched to a gene. This clone was found once.

V gene TRBV6-1 combines with J gene TRBJ2-1; 7 bases agree with TRBD2. Sequenced input: peripheral blood. The TCR sequence derives from a man aged 80 or over with COVID-19, enrolled during active disease. Written as DNA, the CDR3 is TGTGCCAGCAGCGCTCAGCGGGATCAGGAGCAGTTCTTC. It specifies CASSAQRDQEQFF.